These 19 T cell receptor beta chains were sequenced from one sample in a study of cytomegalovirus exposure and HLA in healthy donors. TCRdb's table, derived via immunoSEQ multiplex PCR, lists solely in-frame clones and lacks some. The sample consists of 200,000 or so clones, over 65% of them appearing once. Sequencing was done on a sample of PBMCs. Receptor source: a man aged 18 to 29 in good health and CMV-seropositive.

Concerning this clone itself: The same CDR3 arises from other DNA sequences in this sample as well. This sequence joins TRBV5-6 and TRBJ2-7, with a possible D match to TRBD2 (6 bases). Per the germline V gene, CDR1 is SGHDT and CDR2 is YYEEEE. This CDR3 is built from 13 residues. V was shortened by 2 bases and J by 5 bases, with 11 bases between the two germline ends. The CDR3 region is CASSFGTSHEQYF. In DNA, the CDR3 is TGTGCCAGCAGCTTCGGGACTTCCCACGAGCAGTACTTC.

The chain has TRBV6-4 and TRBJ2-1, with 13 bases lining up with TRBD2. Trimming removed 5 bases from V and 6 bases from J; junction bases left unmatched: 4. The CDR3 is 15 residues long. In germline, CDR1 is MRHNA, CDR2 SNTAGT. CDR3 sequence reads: CASSRLAGGGNEQFF. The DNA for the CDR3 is TGTGCCAGCAGTCGACTAGCGGGAGGAGGCAATGAGCAGTTCTTC.

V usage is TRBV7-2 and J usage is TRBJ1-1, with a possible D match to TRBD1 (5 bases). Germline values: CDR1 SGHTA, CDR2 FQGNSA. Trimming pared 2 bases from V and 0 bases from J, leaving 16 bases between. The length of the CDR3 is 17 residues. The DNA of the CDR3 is TGTGCCAGCAGCTTAAAGGGAGGGGCGGTAATGAACACTGAAGCTTTCTTT. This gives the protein CASSLKGGAVMNTEAFF.

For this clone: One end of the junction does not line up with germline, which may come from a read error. CDR3 in DNA: TGTGCCAGCAGGGAAGGGAACAGGGGTGGCTATGGCTACACCTTC. It codes for CASREGNRGGYGYTF. This chain links TRBV2 with TRBJ1-2; the match to TRBD1 covers 7 bases. This CDR3 has 15 amino acids. Per the germline V gene, CDR1 is SNHLY and CDR2 is FYNNEI.

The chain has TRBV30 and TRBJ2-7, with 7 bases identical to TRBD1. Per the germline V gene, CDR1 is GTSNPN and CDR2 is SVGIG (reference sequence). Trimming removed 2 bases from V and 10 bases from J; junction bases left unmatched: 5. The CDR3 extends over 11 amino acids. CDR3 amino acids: CAWSITGEQYF. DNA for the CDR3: TGTGCCTGGAGTATTACAGGGGAACAGTACTTC.

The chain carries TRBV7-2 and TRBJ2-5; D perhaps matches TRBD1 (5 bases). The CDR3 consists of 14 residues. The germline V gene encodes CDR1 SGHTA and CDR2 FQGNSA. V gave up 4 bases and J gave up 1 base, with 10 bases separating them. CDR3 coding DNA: TGTGCCAGCAGCTCCCTGGACACCCAAGAGACCCAGTACTTC. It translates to CASSSLDTQETQYF.

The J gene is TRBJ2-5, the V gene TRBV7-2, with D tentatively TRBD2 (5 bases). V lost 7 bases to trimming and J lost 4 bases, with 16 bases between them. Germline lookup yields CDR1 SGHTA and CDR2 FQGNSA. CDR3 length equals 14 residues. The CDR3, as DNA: TGTGCCAGCAACAATGTAGGAGGAGGAGAGACCCAGTACTTC. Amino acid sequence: CASNNVGGGETQYF.

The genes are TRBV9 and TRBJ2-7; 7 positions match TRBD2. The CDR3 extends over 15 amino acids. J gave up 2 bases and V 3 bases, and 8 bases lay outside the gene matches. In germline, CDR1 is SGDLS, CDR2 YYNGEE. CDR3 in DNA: TGTGCCAGCAGCGGGGGGGGGACGGCCCCCTACGAGCAGTACTTC. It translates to CASSGGGTAPYEQYF.

The CDR3 is CASSLVGGPGNTIYF. CDR3 coding DNA: TGTGCCAGCAGCTTGGTGGGGGGTCCAGGAAACACCATATATTTT. This chain connects TRBV5-6 to TRBJ1-3, with D possibly TRBD1 on 5 matching bases. The CDR3 extends over 15 amino acids. The germline V gene has CDR1 SGHDT and CDR2 YYEEEE. Trimming removed 0 bases at V and 4 bases at J, with 11 bases between.

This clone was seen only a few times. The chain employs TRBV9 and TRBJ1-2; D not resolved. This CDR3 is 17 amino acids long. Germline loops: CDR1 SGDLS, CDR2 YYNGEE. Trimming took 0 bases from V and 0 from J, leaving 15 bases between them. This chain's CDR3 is CASSVGGEAHPNYGYTF. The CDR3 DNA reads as TGTGCCAGCAGCGTAGGCGGCGAGGCCCACCCTAACTATGGCTACACCTTC.

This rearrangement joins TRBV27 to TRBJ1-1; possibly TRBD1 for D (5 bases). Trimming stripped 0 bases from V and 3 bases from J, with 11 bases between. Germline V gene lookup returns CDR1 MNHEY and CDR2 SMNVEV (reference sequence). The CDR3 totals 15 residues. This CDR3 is CASSLSHGGDTEAFF. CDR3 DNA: TGTGCCAGCAGTTTATCGCACGGAGGGGACACTGAAGCTTTCTTT.

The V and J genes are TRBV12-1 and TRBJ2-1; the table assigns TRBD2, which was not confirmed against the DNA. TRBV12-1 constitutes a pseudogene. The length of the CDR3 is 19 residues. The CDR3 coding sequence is TGTGCCAGCAGCTCTCGTACTGATTGGGAGGAAGCAAACTACAATGAGCAGTTCTTC. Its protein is CASSSRTDWEEANYNEQFF.

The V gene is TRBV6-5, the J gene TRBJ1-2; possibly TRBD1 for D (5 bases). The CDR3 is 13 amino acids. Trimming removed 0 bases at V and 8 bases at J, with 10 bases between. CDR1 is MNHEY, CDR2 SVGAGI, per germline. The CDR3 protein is CASSYSGSGGYTF. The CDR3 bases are TGTGCCAGCAGTTACTCGGGGTCAGGGGGCTACACCTTC.

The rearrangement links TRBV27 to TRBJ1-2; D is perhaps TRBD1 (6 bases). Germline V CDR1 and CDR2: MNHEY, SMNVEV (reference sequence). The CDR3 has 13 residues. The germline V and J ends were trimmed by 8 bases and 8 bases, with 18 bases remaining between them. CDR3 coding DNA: TGTGCCAGCCGGGGGGGCACAAGAGGGGGCTACACCTTC. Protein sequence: CASRGGTRGGYTF.

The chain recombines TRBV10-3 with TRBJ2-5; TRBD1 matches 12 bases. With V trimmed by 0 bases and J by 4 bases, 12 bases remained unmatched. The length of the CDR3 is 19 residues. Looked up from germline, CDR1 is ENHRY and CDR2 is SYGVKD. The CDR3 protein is CAISESPPSGTGGRETQYF. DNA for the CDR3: TGTGCCATCAGTGAGTCACCCCCATCCGGGACAGGGGGCCGAGAGACCCAGTACTTC.

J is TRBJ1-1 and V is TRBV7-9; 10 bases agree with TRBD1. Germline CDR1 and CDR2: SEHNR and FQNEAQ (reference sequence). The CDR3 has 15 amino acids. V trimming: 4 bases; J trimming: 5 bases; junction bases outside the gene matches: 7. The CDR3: CASSSWDRGRTEAFF. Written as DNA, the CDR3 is TGTGCCAGCAGCTCGTGGGACAGGGGAAGGACTGAAGCTTTCTTT.

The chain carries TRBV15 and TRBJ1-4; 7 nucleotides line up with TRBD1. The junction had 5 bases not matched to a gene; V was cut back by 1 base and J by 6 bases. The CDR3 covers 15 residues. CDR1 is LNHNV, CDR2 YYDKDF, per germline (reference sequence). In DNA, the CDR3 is TGTGCCACCAGCAGAGCCGGGACAGACTATGAAAAACTGTTTTTT. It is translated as CATSRAGTDYEKLFF.

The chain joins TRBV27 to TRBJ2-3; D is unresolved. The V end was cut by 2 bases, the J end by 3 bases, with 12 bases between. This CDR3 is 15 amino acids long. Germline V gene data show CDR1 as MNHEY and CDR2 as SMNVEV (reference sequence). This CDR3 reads CASSLGRSITDTQYF. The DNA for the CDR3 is TGTGCCAGCAGTTTAGGCAGGTCAATAACAGATACGCAGTATTTT.

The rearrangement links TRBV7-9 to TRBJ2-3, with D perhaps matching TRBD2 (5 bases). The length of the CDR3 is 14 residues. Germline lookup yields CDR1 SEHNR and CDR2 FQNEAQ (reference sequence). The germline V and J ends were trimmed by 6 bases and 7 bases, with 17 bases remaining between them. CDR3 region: CASRGTDAGYTQYF. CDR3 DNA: TGTGCCAGCAGGGGTACAGACGCGGGTTATACGCAGTATTTT. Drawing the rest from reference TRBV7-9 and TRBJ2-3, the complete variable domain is DTGVSQNPRHKITKRGQNVTFRCDPISEHNRLYWYRQTLGQGPEFLTYFQNEAQLEKSRLLSDRFSAERPKGSFSTLEIQRTEQGDSAMYLCASRGTDAGYTQYFGPGTRLTVL.